This passage covers 24 T cell receptor beta chains from one sample sequenced in a study of T cells in Graves' hyperthyroidism and ophthalmopathy. TCR beta CDR3 sequences were amplified from RNA transcripts. The HTBI set primed first-round TCR CDR3 RT-PCR. MiXCR, run by TCRdb on the multiplex PCR reads, gives a single entry per CDR3 protein. The profile shows about 560,000 distinct CDR3 sequences, around 15% of them singletons. Sequencing was performed on blood. The receptors stem from a woman under 30 with Graves' hyperthyroidism.

This clonotype was seen repeatedly, ten times or more. The J gene is TRBJ2-7, the V gene TRBV28; D might be TRBD1 (7 bases). Germline CDR1 is MDHEN and CDR2 is SYDVKM. This CDR3 is 14 amino acids long. The V end lost 4 bases, the J end lost 2 bases, and 12 bases lay between the germline ends. CDR3 sequence: CASSYDREAYEQYF. The CDR3 DNA reads TGTGCCAGCAGTTACGACAGGGAGGCCTACGAGCAGTACTTC.

This chain uses TRBV20-1 with TRBJ2-3; possible D gene TRBD1, 5 bases. The CDR3 is 13 residues long. The ends were cut back, 6 bases at V and 0 bases at J, with 10 bases in the middle. Germline V gives CDR1 DFQATT, CDR2 SNEGSKA (reference sequence). CDR3 residues: CSADQGSTDTQYF. In DNA form, the CDR3 reads TGCAGTGCAGACCAGGGTAGCACAGATACGCAGTATTTT.

This clonotype turned up a few times. This chain connects TRBV9 to TRBJ1-2; no reliable D call. This CDR3 contains 14 residues. Germline CDR1 is SGDLS and CDR2 is YYNGEE. Deletions cut 1 base from V and 2 bases from J, with 9 bases between. CDR3 protein: CASSVTTGNYGYTF. The CDR3 DNA reads as TGTGCCAGCAGCGTAACCACGGGGAACTATGGCTACACCTTC. Supplemented by reference TRBV9 and TRBJ1-2, the full variable domain reads DSGVTQTPKHLITATGQRVTLRCSPRSGDLSVYWYQQSLDQGLQFLIQYYNGEERAKGNILERFSAQQFPDLHSELNLSSLELGDSALYFCASSVTTGNYGYTFGSGTRLTVV.

This clonotype was seen repeatedly, ten times or more. V usage is TRBV2 and J usage is TRBJ2-7, with a tentative D call TRBD2 (5 bases). The germline V and J ends were trimmed by 4 bases and 0 bases, with 10 bases remaining between them. The CDR3 covers 14 residues. The germline V gene encodes CDR1 SNHLY and CDR2 FYNNEI. In DNA, the CDR3 is TGTGCCAGCAGTGCGGAGGCGATCTCCTACGAGCAGTACTTC. It translates to CASSAEAISYEQYF.

This clonotype was recorded at least ten times. J is TRBJ1-2 and V is TRBV11-1; D perhaps matches TRBD1 (6 bases). Germline V CDR1 and CDR2: SGHAT, FQDESV (reference sequence). Trimming took off 5 bases at V and 1 base at J, with 11 bases between the two ends. The CDR3 runs to 14 residues. DNA for the CDR3: TGTGCCAGCAGCCGTCAACAGGGTAACTATGGCTACACCTTC. It encodes CASSRQQGNYGYTF. Supplemented by reference TRBV11-1 and TRBJ1-2, the full variable domain reads EAEVAQSPRYKITEKSQAVAFWCDPISGHATLYWYRQILGQGPELLVQFQDESVVDDSQLPKDRFSAERLKGVDSTLKIQPAELGDSAMYLCASSRQQGNYGYTFGSGTRLTVV.

The rearrangement joins TRBV4-1 to TRBJ1-1; D perhaps matches TRBD1 (5 bases). The V end was cut by 0 bases, the J end by 2 bases, with 13 bases between. CDR1 and CDR2 from the germline V gene are MGHRA and YSYEKL. The CDR3 extends over 16 amino acids. CDR3 coding DNA: TGCGCCAGCAGCCAAGATATCTGGCAGGGTAACACTGAAGCTTTCTTT. Residues: CASSQDIWQGNTEAFF.

There are a few counts of this clonotype. The V gene is TRBV7-9, the J gene TRBJ2-7, with no clear D. The CDR3 is made up of 12 amino acids. The germline CDR1 and CDR2 sequences are SEHNR and FQNEAQ (reference sequence). Trimming took 5 bases from V and 2 from J, leaving 7 bases between them. The CDR3 region is CASSRAAYEQYF. The CDR3 DNA reads TGTGCCAGCAGCAGGGCGGCCTACGAGCAGTACTTC.

This clonotype was counted at least ten times. CDR3 sequence reads: CSVEESSYEQYF. The CDR3 nucleotides read TGCAGCGTTGAAGAATCTTCCTACGAGCAGTACTTC. The gene calls are TRBV29-1 and TRBJ2-7; the D is unclear. Germline V gene sequence: CDR1 SQVTM, CDR2 ANQGSEA. The CDR3 has 12 residues. V was clipped by 0 bases and J by 1 base, with 4 bases between them.

This clonotype was counted many times. The chain couples TRBV11-2 to TRBJ1-2; weak D call: TRBD1 (5 bases). Germline V gives CDR1 SGHAT, CDR2 FQNNGV. Deletions cut 0 bases from V and 1 base from J, with 9 bases between. The CDR3 loop spans 15 amino acids. CDR3 region: CASSLEGPDNYGYTF. Here the CDR3 DNA reads TGTGCCAGCAGCTTAGAGGGGCCGGATAACTATGGCTACACCTTC.

V and J are TRBV20-1 and TRBJ2-1; the match to TRBD2 covers 13 bases. With V trimmed by 2 bases and J by 4 bases, 5 bases remained unmatched. Germline CDR1 and CDR2: DFQATT and SNEGSKA (reference sequence). The CDR3 totals 16 residues. The CDR3 nucleotides are TGCAGTGCTAGACGTGGGACTAGCGGGGATTACAATGAGCAGTTCTTC. Its protein product is CSARRGTSGDYNEQFF.

The chain carries TRBV12-3 or TRBV12-4 and TRBJ1-2; 8 bases align to TRBD1. The CDR3 consists of 11 residues. The junction had 1 base not matched to a gene; V was cut back by 6 bases and J by 7 bases. DNA of the CDR3: TGTGCCAGCAGGGACAGGGCTGGCTACACCTTC. This translates into CASRDRAGYTF.

This chain uses TRBV4-3 with TRBJ2-2; 7 nucleotides agree with TRBD2. Germline assignment: CDR1 LGHNA and CDR2 YSLEER. J was trimmed by 5 bases and V by 1 base; bases with no gene match: 4. The CDR3 is 15 residues long. The CDR3 protein is CASSQVGGGTGELFF. The CDR3 DNA reads as TGCGCCAGCAGCCAAGTGGGGGGGGGAACCGGGGAGCTGTTTTTT.

The V and J genes are TRBV29-1 and TRBJ2-4, with D maybe TRBD2 (5 bases). This CDR3 is 13 amino acids long. CDR1 is SQVTM, CDR2 ANQGSEA, per germline. Between the trimmed V and J ends, which lost 4 bases and 6 bases, there was a span of 13 bases. The CDR3 loop reads CSVGGIGLNIQYF. CDR3 in DNA: TGCAGCGTTGGAGGGATTGGGTTAAACATTCAGTACTTC. Full variable domain (rest looked up from reference TRBV29-1 and TRBJ2-4): SAVISQKPSRDICQRGTSLTIQCQVDSQVTMMFWYRQQPGQSLTLIATANQGSEATYESGFVIDKFPISRPNLTFSTLTVSNMSPEDSSIYLCSVGGIGLNIQYFGAGTRLSVL.

In its sample, this clonotype was seen once. It may be a read error: a sequence one base away is much more abundant. The rearrangement links TRBV2 to TRBJ2-1; 13 nucleotides align to TRBD2. Trimming took 2 bases from V and 13 from J; bases not matched to a gene: 17. The CDR3 spans 18 residues. In germline, CDR1 is SNHLY, CDR2 FYNNEI. CDR3 sequence (DNA): TGTGCCAGCAGTGAATGGCCGGGACTAGCGGGGCTAGGGCAAACCCAGTTCTTC. This encodes CASSEWPGLAGLGQTQFF.

There are many counts of this clonotype. This sequence joins TRBV2 and TRBJ2-1; D remains ambiguous. The V and J ends lost 3 bases and 10 bases respectively, with 7 bases between them. CDR1 is SNHLY, CDR2 FYNNEI, per germline. The CDR3 is made up of 11 amino acids. CDR3 sequence: CASSDFSEQFF. The CDR3 DNA sequence: TGTGCCAGCAGTGATTTTTCAGAGCAGTTCTTC.

The V gene is TRBV6-5, the J gene TRBJ2-2; the match to TRBD2 covers 12 bases. Unmatched junction bases numbered 3, after V lost 2 bases and J lost 2 bases. The length of the CDR3 is 17 residues. Looked up from germline, CDR1 is MNHEY and CDR2 is SVGAGI. Here the CDR3 reads CASSYVLAGGNTGELFF. The CDR3 coding sequence is TGTGCCAGCAGTTACGTACTAGCGGGGGGAAACACCGGGGAGCTGTTTTTT.

This chain joins TRBV5-5 and TRBJ1-6; 7 bases match TRBD1. J gave up 11 bases and V 2 bases, and 7 bases lay outside the gene matches. Germline CDR1 and CDR2: SGHKS and YYEKEE (reference sequence). The CDR3 is made up of 14 amino acids. The CDR3 nucleotides are TGTGCCAGCAGCTTACTACAGGGGCAGGCACCCCTCCACTTT. It codes for CASSLLQGQAPLHF.

The chain employs TRBV4-1 and TRBJ2-3, with 8 bases fitting TRBD2. Trimming at V came to 0 bases and at J to 1 base, leaving 15 bases not matched to a gene. Germline V gives CDR1 MGHRA, CDR2 YSYEKL. This CDR3 comprises 20 residues. The CDR3 DNA sequence: TGCGCCAGCAGCCAAGATCGAAGGTTAAGCGGGAGTGAGGGCACAGATACGCAGTATTTT. Translated: CASSQDRRLSGSEGTDTQYF.

In this sample, this clonotype turned up many times. The gene calls are TRBV2 and TRBJ1-1; 7 positions agree with TRBD1. In germline, CDR1 is SNHLY, CDR2 FYNNEI. CDR3 length equals 15 residues. The V gene end was trimmed by 6 bases and the J gene end by 2 bases; junction bases not matched to a gene: 9. CDR3 sequence (DNA): TGTGCCAGCAGACTTCGAGGGGGCTTCAACACTGAAGCTTTCTTT. As protein: CASRLRGGFNTEAFF.

The V gene is TRBV7-2, the J gene TRBJ2-5; 8 nucleotides line up with TRBD2. The CDR3 extends over 16 amino acids. The V segment lost 4 bases and the J segment 5 bases; nucleotides outside the gene matches: 12. CDR1 and CDR2 from the germline V gene are SGHTA and FQGNSA. CDR3 bases: TGTGCCAGCAGCTCGGTTGGGCTAGCGGGTGGGGAGACCCAGTACTTC. It codes for CASSSVGLAGGETQYF. The variable domain in full, completed from reference TRBV7-2 and TRBJ2-5, reads GAGVSQSPSNKVTEKGKDVELRCDPISGHTALYWYRQSLGQGLEFLIYFQGNSAPDKSGLPSDRFSAERTGGSVSTLTIQRTQQEDSAVYLCASSSVGLAGGETQYFGPGTRLLVL.

This clonotype has at least ten counts. V usage is TRBV5-6 and J usage is TRBJ1-2, with TRBD1 matching over 7 bases. The CDR3 loop spans 14 amino acids. The ends lost 2 bases at V and 4 bases at J; junction bases unmatched: 5. The germline gives CDR1 SGHDT, CDR2 YYEEEE. The CDR3 DNA follows: TGTGCCAGCAGCTTCACCGGGACAGCCTATGGCTACACCTTC. It codes for CASSFTGTAYGYTF.

This chain uses TRBV9 with TRBJ1-3, with 9 bases matching TRBD1. The CDR3 runs to 19 residues. V shed 3 bases, J shed 3 bases, and the junction held 16 bases outside the gene matches. Germline V gene lookup returns CDR1 SGDLS and CDR2 YYNGEE. This CDR3 reads CASSARDRVSRLYGNTIYF. Written as DNA, the CDR3 is TGTGCCAGCAGCGCCCGGGACAGGGTATCCCGGCTCTATGGAAACACCATATATTTT.

This clonotype has only a few counts. This chain links TRBV11-2 with TRBJ2-2; TRBD2 matches 10 bases. Trimming took 0 bases from V and 3 from J; bases not matched to a gene: 7. Germline V CDR1 and CDR2: SGHAT, FQNNGV. The CDR3 sequence is 18 residues long. The CDR3 DNA sequence: TGTGCCAGCAGCTTAGATCAGCGGGGGGGCCATTACACCGGGGAGCTGTTTTTT. It codes for CASSLDQRGGHYTGELFF. Full variable domain (rest looked up from reference TRBV11-2 and TRBJ2-2): EAGVAQSPRYKIIEKRQSVAFWCNPISGHATLYWYQQILGQGPKLLIQFQNNGVVDDSQLPKDRFSAERLKGVDSTLKIQPAKLEDSAVYLCASSLDQRGGHYTGELFFGEGSRLTVL.

The V and J genes are TRBV7-9 and TRBJ1-5, with D uncertain. Trimming cost V 5 bases and J 15 bases, with 17 bases left between them. The CDR3 consists of 12 residues. CDR1 is SEHNR, CDR2 FQNEAQ, per germline (reference sequence). The CDR3, as DNA: TGTGCCAGCAGCCAATCGGGCCCCATCTTGCATTTT. It specifies CASSQSGPILHF.